The text below deals with one T cell receptor beta chain. This record comes from a study of glioma-infiltrating T cells after dendritic cell vaccination. Overall study context: Patients received autologous tumor lysate-pulsed dendritic cell vaccination between about 2002 and 2013.

Indicated time point: after dendritic cell vaccination, including at tumor progression/relapse. Before vaccination, two weeks after the third vaccination, and at progression, PBMC were collected. TCRB CDR3 was amplified from 2 ug genomic DNA or less. Profiled with immunoSEQ multiplex PCR; TCRdb holds only in-frame clones, not every one. Here the sample spans about 50,000 clones, 70% to 90% being singletons. The CDR3 runs to 15 residues. Deletions cut 6 bases from V and 5 bases from J, with 19 bases between. Germline assignment: CDR1 MRHNA and CDR2 SNTAGT. Specimen: blood, collected after dendritic cell vaccination. The gene calls are TRBV6-4 and TRBJ2-5, with D possibly TRBD1 on 6 matching bases. This receptor was identified in a human donor with glioblastoma. CDR3 nucleotide sequence: TGTGCCAGCAGCTCCAAACAGGGAGTACAGGAGACCCAGTACTTC. This sequence encodes CASSSKQGVQETQYF.